The entry below describes one T cell receptor beta chain. What it binds is not known. The sample is drawn from a study of T-cell reconstitution after alpha-beta-depleted transplantation in children. The TCRbeta library incorporated unique molecular identifiers. TCRdb re-analysed the PCR reads in MiXCR, keeping a single row per CDR3 protein. The sample records over 80,000 distinct CDR3 sequences, 20% to 30% being singletons. V lost 0 bases to trimming and J lost 7 bases; unmatched junction nucleotides: 1. The CDR3 sequence is 15 residues long. The germline CDR1 and CDR2 sequences are SGHTA and FQGNSA. Study outcomes and limitations: Newly made T cells mostly supplied T-cell counts and diversity one year after transplant. Several hundred expanded graft clones reportedly supplied alpha-beta T cells about two months after transplant. Certain patients had high TCRbeta diversity at day 60, and it came from recipient T cells and thymic progenitors that survived.

This TCR was sampled from a boy between 2 and 10 years old with acute lymphoblastic leukemia, due to receive a stem cell transplant. The material sequenced was PBMCs, taken before TCRalphabeta/CD19-depleted stem cell transplant. The V gene is TRBV7-2, the J gene TRBJ2-1; 12 nucleotides align to TRBD2. This chain's CDR3 is CASSLAGTSGNEQFF. CDR3 DNA: TGTGCCAGCAGCTTAGCCGGGACTAGCGGGAATGAGCAGTTCTTC.